This entry features one T cell receptor (beta chain) sequence. Its target is not known. The sample belongs to a study of cytomegalovirus exposure and HLA in healthy donors. The protocol was immunoSEQ multiplex PCR, while the TCRdb copy is restricted to in-frame clones and leaves out a portion. The repertoire includes about 140,000 clones, 84% of them detected once, and approximately 1.4% sits in the top ten. Study outcomes and limitations: TCR beta chains numbering under 200 were designated cytomegalovirus-associated. Many donors carried some public TCRs, although rarity characterized most TCR sequences.

Separation from the approximately 720-subject first cohort characterized the roughly 130-subject validation cohort, to which the donors belonged. The CDR3 consists of 15 residues. Trimming shortened V by 2 bases and J by 4 bases, and 12 bases separated the two germline ends. Germline V gene lookup returns CDR1 SGHRS and CDR2 YFSETQ. This clonotype originated in a woman in her twenties or thirties in good health and CMV-seronegative. The sample consisted of PBMCs. The chain combines TRBV5-1 with TRBJ1-4; D is unclear. For the CDR3, the DNA is TGCGCCAGCAGCTTTAGTCCGTTAAATAATGAAAAACTGTTTTTT. As protein: CASSFSPLNNEKLFF.